Listed below are T cell receptor beta chains from one sample, sequenced in a study of cytomegalovirus exposure and HLA in healthy donors. Only in-frame clones appear in the TCRdb table, and some are missing; sequencing was by immunoSEQ multiplex PCR. Of 150,000 to 200,000 clones in the sample, 65% to 85% are singletons; the top ten hold around 4%. The sample taken for sequencing was PBMCs. All receptors derive from a man aged 45-65 years in good health and CMV-seronegative. The conserved cysteine and the conserved F or W are not part of the CDR3 here. A D gene is named only where the DNA matches it firmly.

TRBV7-2	TRBJ1-5	TRBD1	ASSLRRGPITDSNQPQH
TRBV18	TRBJ2-3	NA	ASTRRVLASTDTQY
TRBV9	TRBJ1-6	TRBD1	ASSARDRGSSPLH
TRBV2	TRBJ2-1	NA	ASRAVYGNEQF
TRBV2	TRBJ2-7	TRBD1	ASSGGQTYEQY
TRBV4-1	TRBJ2-7	NA	ASSQDYQGGGEQY
TRBV9	TRBJ2-7	TRBD1	ASSVAAGGGYEQY
TRBV4-1	TRBJ2-7	TRBD2	ASSQGLAGLTYEQY
TRBV7-9	TRBJ1-1	NA	ASSLQGKVTEAF
TRBV9	TRBJ2-1	TRBD2	ASSVEGTSSNEQF